The 2 T cell receptor beta chains given below trace back to one sample, sequenced in a study of neurological immune-mediated disorders. From the 5' RACE reads, TCRdb called clonotypes with MiXCR, one entry per CDR3 protein. The profile shows more than 15,000 distinct CDR3 sequences, around 15% of them singletons. Input material: CD4+ T cells from blood. Receptors originate from a woman aged 60-75 years with HTLV-1-associated myelopathy (HAM/TSP).

This clonotype was seen repeatedly, ten times or more. The gene calls are TRBV24-1 and TRBJ2-3; D is unclear. The germline gives CDR1 KGHDR, CDR2 SFDVKD. The CDR3 has 16 amino acids. V gave up 2 bases and J gave up 0 bases, with 11 bases separating them. The CDR3 reads CATSDWGTGSTDTQYF. For the CDR3, the DNA is TGTGCCACCAGTGATTGGGGAACTGGGAGCACAGATACGCAGTATTTT.

This clonotype was picked up many times. V and J are TRBV20-1 and TRBJ2-2; the D is unclear. Looked up from germline, CDR1 is DFQATT and CDR2 is SNEGSKA (reference sequence). The CDR3 consists of 12 residues. The V end lost 1 base, the J end lost 8 bases, and 8 bases lay between the germline ends. The DNA of the CDR3 is TGCAGTGCTAGAGCTCATTGGGGGGAGCTGTTTTTT. This codes for CSARAHWGELFF.